The T cell receptor beta chain under discussion was sequenced for a study of graft-versus-host responses after intestinal transplantation. Across the whole study: Every recipient underwent anti-thymocyte globulin induction, then tacrolimus and steroids for two to four years.

This CDR3 region has 15 residues. The germline V gene encodes CDR1 SGHDT and CDR2 YYEEEE. The J segment lost 5 bases and the V segment lost 4 bases, leaving 8 bases of the junction unmatched. Generated by immunoSEQ multiplex PCR, the TCRdb table keeps only in-frame clones and is missing some. Counted here are about 90,000 clones, about 94% occurring once; the ten biggest clones make up around 0.19%. Note on this clone: The antigen is unknown.

The gene calls are TRBV5-6 and TRBJ2-3; 9 bases are shared with TRBD1. The sequences come from unstimulated CD4+ T cells sorted from spleen or lymph node cells, collected before transplant. The sequence was collected from a human donor who was the organ donor for an intestinal transplant. CDR3 amino acids: CASSVGTGFGDTQYF. CDR3 DNA sequence: TGTGCCAGCAGCGTCGGGACAGGGTTTGGAGATACGCAGTATTTT.